This TCR beta chain comes out of a study of blood T cell repertoires in COVID-19. As for the study in general: Acute and convalescent COVID-19 specimens originated in the United States, Italy and Spain. T cells, B-cell-depleted T cells, or PBMCs provided the cDNA or gDNA that served as material.

Germline V gene data show CDR1 as SGHTA and CDR2 as FQGNSA. This CDR3 has 15 residues. V lost 6 bases, J lost 10 bases, and 11 bases stayed unmatched. In the original workflow: Amplification of reference gene primers was used by the study to estimate nucleated cell counts. The assay was immunoSEQ multiplex PCR, and TCRdb's table has in-frame clones only and misses some. V and J calls and clone size are given by that table; D and trimming were obtained from the DNA. Of approximately 150,000 clones in the sample, around 82% were seen once. The source of this sequence is a human donor with acute or convalescent COVID-19. The donor label of this sample is uncertain. The chain carries TRBV7-2 and TRBJ1-5; TRBD1 matches 11 bases. Input material: peripheral blood. CDR3 sequence (DNA): TGTGCCAGCAGTTCTTCCGGGACAGGGGGTTATCCCCAGCATTTT. Protein: CASSSSGTGGYPQHF.